This TCR beta chain is from a study of cytomegalovirus exposure and HLA in healthy donors. This clone was found a few times. The study ran its PCR with 60 Vbeta and 13 Jbeta primers. Repertoires were generated with immunoSEQ multiplex PCR, while TCRdb's copy carries only in-frame clones and drops some. The sample shows about 150,000 clones, over 75% of them seen only once. CDR3 length equals 13 residues. V dropped 1 base and J dropped 4 bases, with 5 bases sitting between them. The germline gives CDR1 SNHLY, CDR2 FYNNEI. The sequenced sample was PBMCs. The genes are TRBV2 and TRBJ1-5, with a tentative D call TRBD1 (5 bases). This TCR came from a woman aged 25 to 39 in good health and CMV-seronegative. In DNA, the CDR3 is TGTGCCAGCAGTGAAGAGGGGAATCAGCCCCAGCATTTT. Encoded protein: CASSEEGNQPQHF.